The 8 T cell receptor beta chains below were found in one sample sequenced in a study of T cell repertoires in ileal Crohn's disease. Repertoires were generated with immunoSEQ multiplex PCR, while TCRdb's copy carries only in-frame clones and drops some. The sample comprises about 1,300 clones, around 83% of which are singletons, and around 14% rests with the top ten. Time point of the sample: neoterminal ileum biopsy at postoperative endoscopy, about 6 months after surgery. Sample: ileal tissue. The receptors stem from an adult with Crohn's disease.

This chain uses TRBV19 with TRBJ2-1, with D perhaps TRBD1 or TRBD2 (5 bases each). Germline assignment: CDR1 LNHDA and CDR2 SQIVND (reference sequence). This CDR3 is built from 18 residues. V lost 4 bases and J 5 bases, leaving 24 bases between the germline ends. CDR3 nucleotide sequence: TGTGCCAGTAGTACGGCTGTGATAGGAAGATTGGGGGACAATGAGCAGTTCTTC. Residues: CASSTAVIGRLGDNEQFF.

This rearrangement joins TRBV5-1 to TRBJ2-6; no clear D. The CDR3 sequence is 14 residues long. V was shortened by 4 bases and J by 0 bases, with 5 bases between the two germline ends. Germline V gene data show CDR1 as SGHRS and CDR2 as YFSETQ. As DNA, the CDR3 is TGCGCCAGCAGCCCCAGCTCTGGGGCCAACGTCCTGACTTTC. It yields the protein CASSPSSGANVLTF.

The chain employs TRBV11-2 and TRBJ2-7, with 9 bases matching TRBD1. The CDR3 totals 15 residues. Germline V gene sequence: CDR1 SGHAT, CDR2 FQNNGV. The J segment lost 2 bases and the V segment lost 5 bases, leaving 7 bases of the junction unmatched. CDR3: CASSRTGVKTYEQYF. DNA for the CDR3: TGTGCCAGCAGCAGGACAGGGGTAAAGACCTACGAGCAGTACTTC.

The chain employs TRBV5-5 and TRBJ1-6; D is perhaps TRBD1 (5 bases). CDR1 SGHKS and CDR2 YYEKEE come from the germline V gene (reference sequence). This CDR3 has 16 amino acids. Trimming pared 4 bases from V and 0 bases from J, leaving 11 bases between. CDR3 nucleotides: TGTGCCAGCAGCATGACAGCGAGCTCCTATAATTCACCCCTCCACTTT. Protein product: CASSMTASSYNSPLHF.

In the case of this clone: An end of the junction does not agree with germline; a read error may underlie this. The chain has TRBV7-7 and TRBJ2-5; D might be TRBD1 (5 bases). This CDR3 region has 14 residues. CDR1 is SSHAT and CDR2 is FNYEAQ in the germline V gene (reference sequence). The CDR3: CASSLPGKEETQYF. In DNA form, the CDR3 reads TGTGCTAGCAGCTTACCAGGGAAGGAAGAGACCCAGTACTTC.

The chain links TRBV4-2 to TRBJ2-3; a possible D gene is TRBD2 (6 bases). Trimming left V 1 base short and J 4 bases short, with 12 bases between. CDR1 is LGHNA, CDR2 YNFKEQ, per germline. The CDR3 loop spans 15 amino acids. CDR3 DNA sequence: TGTGCCAGCAGCCAAGGTAGCGGCCCCCCAGATACGCAGTATTTT. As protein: CASSQGSGPPDTQYF.

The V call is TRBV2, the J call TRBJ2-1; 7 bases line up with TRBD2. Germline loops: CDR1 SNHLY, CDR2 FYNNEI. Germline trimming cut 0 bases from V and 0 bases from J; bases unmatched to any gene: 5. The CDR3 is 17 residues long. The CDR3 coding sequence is TGTGCCAGCAGTGAAGCGGGGGGGTTAAGCTCCTACAATGAGCAGTTCTTC. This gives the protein CASSEAGGLSSYNEQFF.

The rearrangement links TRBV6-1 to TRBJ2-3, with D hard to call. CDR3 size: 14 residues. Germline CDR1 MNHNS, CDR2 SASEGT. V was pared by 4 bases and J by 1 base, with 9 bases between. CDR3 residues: CASSVDLGTDTQYF. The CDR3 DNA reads TGTGCCAGCAGTGTGGATTTAGGCACAGATACGCAGTATTTT.